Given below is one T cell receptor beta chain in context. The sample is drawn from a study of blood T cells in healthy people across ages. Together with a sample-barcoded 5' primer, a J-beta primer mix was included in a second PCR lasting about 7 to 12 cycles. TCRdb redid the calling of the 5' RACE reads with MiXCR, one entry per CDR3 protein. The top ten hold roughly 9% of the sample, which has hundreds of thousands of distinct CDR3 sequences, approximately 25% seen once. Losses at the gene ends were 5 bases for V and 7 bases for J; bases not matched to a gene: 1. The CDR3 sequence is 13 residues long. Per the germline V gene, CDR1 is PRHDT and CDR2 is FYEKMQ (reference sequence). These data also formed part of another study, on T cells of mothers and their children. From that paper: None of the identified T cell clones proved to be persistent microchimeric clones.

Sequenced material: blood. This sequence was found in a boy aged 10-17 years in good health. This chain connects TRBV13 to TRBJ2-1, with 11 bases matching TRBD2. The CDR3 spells CASSRTSGNEQFF. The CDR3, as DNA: TGTGCCAGCAGCCGGACTAGCGGGAATGAGCAGTTCTTC.